This T cell receptor (beta chain) is from a study of CD4 T cells in relation to SARS-CoV-2 and coronaviruses. On the study more broadly: After roughly 11 days of antigen culture, PBMC TCR beta CDR3s were sequenced. Controls used an HIV-1 Nef peptide pool or no peptide. Points from the study as a whole: Samples before the pandemic and after infection were not matched within any donor.

CD4+ T cells from unexposed donors were obtained before the COVID-19 pandemic (2011-2018). The cells were cultured for over eight days before CD4+ T cells were isolated. This clone was observed a handful of times. Its antigen remains unidentified. Generated by immunoSEQ multiplex PCR, the TCRdb table keeps only in-frame clones and is missing some. The sample consists of about 22,000 clones, roughly 70% of them appearing once. This CDR3 contains 12 residues. Germline V lookup: CDR1 SGHRS, CDR2 YFSETQ. V shed 6 bases and J shed 7 bases, with 14 bases lying between them. The origin of this receptor is a human donor in good health. The sequenced sample was CD4+ T cells from PBMCs, cultured in vitro. V is TRBV5-1 and J is TRBJ2-7; D may match TRBD1 or TRBD2 (5 bases each). The CDR3, as DNA: TGCGCCAGCAAAGGGGACCTGAAGGAGCAGTACTTC. Its protein product is CASKGDLKEQYF. The whole variable domain, remainder taken from reference TRBV5-1 and TRBJ2-7, is KAGVTQTPRYLIKTRGQQVTLSCSPISGHRSVSWYQQTPGQGLQFLFEYFSETQRNKGNFPGRFSGRQFSNSRSEMNVSTLELGDSALYLCASKGDLKEQYFGPGTRLTVT.